The 10 T cell receptor beta chains below come from one sample, sequenced in a study of metastatic and nonmetastatic thyroid tumors. Patients underwent thyroid surgery, and none had received any treatment before it. MiXCR re-clonotyped the PCR reads for TCRdb. The sample yields 50,000 to 65,000 clones, approximately 19% seen once. Sequencing was carried out using blood. The receptors originated from a female donor with papillary thyroid cancer or a benign thyroid nodule (not recorded which). Some clones in this sample may be carry-over from other donors' samples.

This clone turned up a few times. The rearrangement links TRBV2 to TRBJ2-2; TRBD2 agrees at 7 bases. The CDR3 is made up of 14 amino acids. Trimming cost V 10 bases and J 6 bases; bases outside gene matches: 11. Germline values: CDR1 SNHLY, CDR2 FYNNEI. DNA for the CDR3: TGTGCCATTCGGACTGGCGGGAGTCCCGGGGAGCTGTTTTTT. Its protein is CAIRTGGSPGELFF. Full variable domain (remainder filled in from reference TRBV2 and TRBJ2-2): EPEVTQTPSHQVTQMGQEVILRCVPISNHLYFYWYRQILGQKVEFLVSFYNNEISEKSEIFDDQFSVERPDGSNFTLKIRSTKLEDSAMYFCAIRTGGSPGELFFGEGSRLTVL.

This clone was seen more than once but under ten times. The V gene is TRBV12-3 or TRBV12-4, the J gene TRBJ2-1, with D possibly being TRBD2 (6 bases). Trimming took off 4 bases at V and 0 bases at J, with 10 bases between the two ends. There are 15 residues in the CDR3. The CDR3 sequence is CASSSTGVSYNEQFF. The CDR3 DNA follows: TGTGCCAGCAGTTCTACGGGGGTCTCCTACAATGAGCAGTTCTTC.

The CDR3 loop is CASSEQGPQNTEAFF. Here the CDR3 DNA reads TGTGCCAGCAGTGAACAAGGCCCTCAGAACACTGAAGCTTTCTTT. The chain is built from TRBV6-1 and TRBJ1-1; D unresolved. V was trimmed by 2 bases and J by 1 base, leaving 11 bases between them. CDR1 MNHNS and CDR2 SASEGT come from the germline V gene. The CDR3 has 15 amino acids.

This clone was detected a few times. The chain carries TRBV6-4 and TRBJ2-2; tentative D call: TRBD2 (6 bases). From germline, CDR1 is MRHNA and CDR2 SNTAGT. Trimming removed 9 bases at V and 7 bases at J, with 15 bases between. This CDR3 comprises 13 residues. For the CDR3, the DNA is TGTGCCAGAAGCTCGACTAGGAACGGGGAGCTGTTTTTT. Its translation is CARSSTRNGELFF.

The table lists this clone with a few counts. A read error may be the cause here, since a much bigger clone is one base away. This chain joins TRBV11-2 and TRBJ2-1; unclear D gene. This CDR3 contains 14 residues. V dropped 0 bases and J dropped 1 base, with 4 bases sitting between them. Germline CDR1 and CDR2: SGHAT and FQNNGV. CDR3 nucleotides: TGTGCCAGCAGCTTAGAGGAGTCCTACAATGAGCAGTTCTTC. Its protein is CASSLEESYNEQFF.

Regarding this clone: Mismatch with germline at one junction end may stem from a read error. This chain uses TRBV25-1 with TRBJ1-2, with a tentative D call TRBD1 (5 bases). Germline CDR1 reads MGHDK; CDR2 reads SYGVNS. The CDR3 is made up of 17 amino acids. In DNA form, the CDR3 reads TGTACCAGCAGTCGGCGCGTGACAGCCTCTTCTAACTATGGCTACACCTTC. Amino acid sequence: CTSSRRVTASSNYGYTF.

The CDR3 DNA follows: TGTGCCAGCAGGGTGATTTACAGGGGGCTTATTCAGCCCCAGCATTTT. Translating it yields CASRVIYRGLIQPQHF. The chain links TRBV6-1 to TRBJ1-5; 9 bases agree with TRBD1. This CDR3 is 16 amino acids long. Germline assignment: CDR1 MNHNS and CDR2 SASEGT. V lost 6 bases to trimming and J lost 6 bases; unmatched junction nucleotides: 12.

Ten or more counts support this clone. The chain combines TRBV2 with TRBJ2-4, with a tentative D call TRBD2 (6 bases). The CDR3 runs to 17 residues. Germline CDR1 reads SNHLY; CDR2 reads FYNNEI. V was trimmed by 0 bases and J by 5 bases, leaving 17 bases between them. CDR3 region: CASSEAGLARAENIQYF. CDR3 coding DNA: TGTGCCAGCAGTGAAGCGGGGCTAGCGCGGGCGGAAAACATTCAGTACTTC.

There are many counts of this clone. The chain combines TRBV7-2 with TRBJ2-7, with TRBD1 matching over 11 bases. Germline assignment: CDR1 SGHTA and CDR2 FQGNSA. The CDR3 has 14 amino acids. V trimming: 5 bases; J trimming: 5 bases; junction bases outside the gene matches: 5. CDR3 bases: TGTGCCAGCAGCCAGGGACAGGGGGTCAACGAGCAGTACTTC. Translating it yields CASSQGQGVNEQYF. Combining the CDR3 with reference TRBV7-2 and TRBJ2-7 gives the whole variable domain GAGVSQSPSNKVTEKGKDVELRCDPISGHTALYWYRQSLGQGLEFLIYFQGNSAPDKSGLPSDRFSAERTGGSVSTLTIQRTQQEDSAVYLCASSQGQGVNEQYFGPGTRLTVT.

This clone was recorded many times. Possible read error: a much larger clone is one base away. The chain links TRBV20-1 to TRBJ1-2; 12 bases fit TRBD1. CDR1 is DFQATT and CDR2 is SNEGSKA in the germline V gene (reference sequence). The CDR3 loop spans 12 amino acids. The CDR3 nucleotides read TGCATCCTGGGACAGGGGGCAGGTGGCTACACCTTC. Protein: CILGQGAGGYTF.